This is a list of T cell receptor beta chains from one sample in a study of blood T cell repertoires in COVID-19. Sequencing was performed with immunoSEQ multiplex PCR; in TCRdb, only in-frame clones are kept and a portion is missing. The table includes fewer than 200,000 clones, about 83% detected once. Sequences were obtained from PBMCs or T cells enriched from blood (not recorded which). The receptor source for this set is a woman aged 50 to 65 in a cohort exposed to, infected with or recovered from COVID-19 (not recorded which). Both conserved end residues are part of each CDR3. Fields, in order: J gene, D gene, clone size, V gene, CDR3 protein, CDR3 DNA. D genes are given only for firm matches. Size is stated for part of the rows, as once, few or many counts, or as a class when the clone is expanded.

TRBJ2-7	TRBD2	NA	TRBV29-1	CSVAPGTSGSGYEQYF	TGCAGCGTCGCTCCCGGGACTAGCGGGAGTGGGTACGAGCAGTACTTC
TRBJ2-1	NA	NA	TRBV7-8	CASSPLGASYNEQFF	TGTGCCAGCAGCCCCCTGGGGGCCTCCTACAATGAGCAGTTCTTC
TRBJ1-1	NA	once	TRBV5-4	CASSLGSGGRRTEAFF	TGTGCCAGCAGCTTGGGAAGCGGCGGACGTAGGACTGAAGCTTTCTTT
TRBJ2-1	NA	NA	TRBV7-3	CASSLTGDRRGNEQFF	TGTGCCAGCAGCTTAACAGGGGACAGGCGGGGGAACGAGCAGTTCTTC
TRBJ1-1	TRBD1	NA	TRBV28	CATQGQGSGTEAFF	TGTGCCACCCAGGGACAGGGCTCGGGGACTGAAGCTTTCTTT
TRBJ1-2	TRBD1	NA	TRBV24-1	CATSDTGTEVMRGYTF	TGTGCCACCAGTGACACCGGGACAGAGGTAATGAGGGGCTACACCTTC
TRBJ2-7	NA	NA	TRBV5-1	CASRQDIYEQYF	TGCGCCAGCAGACAGGACATATACGAGCAGTACTTC
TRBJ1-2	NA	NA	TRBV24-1	CATSDLRNYGYTF	TGTGCCACCAGTGATTTGCGGAACTATGGCTACACCTTC
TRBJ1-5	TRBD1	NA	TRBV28	CASSYDRAGNQPQHF	TGTGCCAGCAGTTATGACAGGGCCGGCAATCAGCCCCAGCATTTT
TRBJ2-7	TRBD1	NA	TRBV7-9	CASTWDRSSYEQYF	TGTGCCAGCACCTGGGACAGGAGCTCCTACGAGCAGTACTTC
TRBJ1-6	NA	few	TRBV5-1	CASSLGERNSPLHF	TGCGCCAGCAGCTTGGGGGAGCGCAATTCACCCCTCCACTTT
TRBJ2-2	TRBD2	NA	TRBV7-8	CASTSGRAWGGELFF	TGTGCCAGCACTAGCGGGAGGGCCTGGGGCGGGGAGCTGTTTTTT
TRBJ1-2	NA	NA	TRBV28	CASRESRRGYTF	TGTGCCTCCCGGGAGTCGCGGCGAGGCTACACCTTC
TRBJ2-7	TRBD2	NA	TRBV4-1	CASSPREGLFYEQYF	TGCGCCAGCAGCCCGAGGGAGGGCCTTTTCTACGAGCAGTACTTC
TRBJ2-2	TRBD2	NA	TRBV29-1	CSVEIGGGRPNTGELFF	TGCAGCGTTGAAATTGGGGGCGGGAGGCCCAACACCGGGGAGCTGTTTTTT
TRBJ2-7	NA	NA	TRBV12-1	CASRAIDTCSYEQYF	TGTGCCAGCAGAGCTATTGACACCTGCTCCTACGAGCAGTACTTC
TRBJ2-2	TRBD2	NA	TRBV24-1	CATSGLAGGPGTGELFF	TGTGCCACCAGTGGGCTAGCGGGAGGGCCCGGCACCGGGGAGCTGTTTTTT
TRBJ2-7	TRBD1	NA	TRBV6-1	CASSEIPGQGFYEQYF	TGTGCCAGCAGTGAGATACCGGGACAGGGATTTTACGAGCAGTACTTC
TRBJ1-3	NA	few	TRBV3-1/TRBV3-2	CASSQGTLIYF	TGTGCCAGCAGCCAAGGCACCCTAATATATTTT
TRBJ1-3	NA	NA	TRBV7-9	CASSLRTAGNTIYF	TGTGCCAGCAGCTTACGCACAGCTGGAAACACCATATATTTT
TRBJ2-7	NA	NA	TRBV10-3	CAISESFSSSYEQYF	TGTGCCATCAGTGAGTCATTTTCCAGCTCCTACGAGCAGTACTTC
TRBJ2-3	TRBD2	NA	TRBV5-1	CASSSWTSGSISDTQYF	TGCGCCAGCAGTTCGTGGACTAGCGGGAGTATCTCAGATACGCAGTATTTT
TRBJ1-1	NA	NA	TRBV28	CATTIGNTEAFF	TGTGCCACCACGATCGGGAACACTGAAGCTTTCTTT
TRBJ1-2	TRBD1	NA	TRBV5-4	CASSLRTGGNYGYTF	TGTGCCAGCAGCTTGAGGACAGGGGGGAACTATGGCTACACCTTC
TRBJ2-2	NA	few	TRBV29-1	CSTWGQVGELFF	TGCAGCACCTGGGGGCAGGTCGGGGAGCTGTTTTTT
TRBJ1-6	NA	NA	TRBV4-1	CASSQVPPTYREGSPLHF	TGCGCCAGCAGCCAAGTTCCCCCCACTTACAGGGAGGGTTCACCCCTCCACTTT
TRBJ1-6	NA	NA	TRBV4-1	CASSQERDVSPLHF	TGCGCCAGCAGCCAAGAACGGGATGTCTCACCCCTCCACTTT
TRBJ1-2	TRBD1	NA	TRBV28	CASLHDREGGYTF	TGTGCCAGCCTACATGACAGGGAAGGAGGCTACACCTTC
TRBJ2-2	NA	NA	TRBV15	CATSTTEDGELFF	TGTGCCACCAGCACCACGGAGGACGGGGAGCTGTTTTTT
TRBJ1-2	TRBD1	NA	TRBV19	CASSRGQYYGYTF	TGTGCCAGTAGTAGGGGACAGTACTATGGCTACACCTTC
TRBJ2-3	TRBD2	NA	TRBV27	CASSHRLAEFTDTQYF	TGTGCCAGCAGCCACCGACTAGCGGAATTCACAGATACGCAGTATTTT
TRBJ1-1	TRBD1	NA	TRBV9	CASSGRQGPTEAFF	TGTGCCAGCAGCGGACGACAGGGGCCGACTGAAGCTTTCTTT
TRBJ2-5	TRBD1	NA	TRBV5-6	CASSPNAGTGSETQYF	TGTGCCAGCAGCCCGAATGCCGGGACAGGGTCAGAGACCCAGTACTTC
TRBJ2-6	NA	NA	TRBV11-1	CASTPLSGANVLTF	TGTGCCAGCACCCCTCTCTCTGGGGCCAACGTCCTGACTTTC
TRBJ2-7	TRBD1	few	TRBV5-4	CASSQGTGTYEQYF	TGTGCCAGCAGCCAAGGGACAGGGACCTACGAGCAGTACTTC
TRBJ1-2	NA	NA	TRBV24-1	CATSDDKKSYGYTF	TGTGCCACCAGTGATGACAAAAAGAGCTATGGCTACACCTTC
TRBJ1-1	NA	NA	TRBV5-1	CASSLQANTEAFF	TGCGCCAGCAGCTTGCAGGCGAACACTGAAGCTTTCTTT
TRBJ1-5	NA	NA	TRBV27	CASSTTANQPQHF	TGTGCCAGCAGCACGACAGCTAATCAGCCCCAGCATTTT
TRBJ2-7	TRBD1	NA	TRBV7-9	CASSSAGTAPYEQYF	TGTGCCAGCAGCTCTGCCGGGACAGCTCCCTACGAGCAGTACTTC
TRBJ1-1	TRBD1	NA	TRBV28	CASSSSRQGVNTEAFF	TGTGCCAGCAGTTCATCGAGACAGGGAGTGAACACTGAAGCTTTCTTT
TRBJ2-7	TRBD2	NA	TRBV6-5	CASRKWTSAYEQYF	TGTGCCAGCAGAAAGTGGACTAGCGCCTACGAGCAGTACTTC
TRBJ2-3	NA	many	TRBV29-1	CSVEITGRSYGQYF	TGCAGCGTTGAAATCACAGGGCGTTCCTACGGGCAGTATTTT
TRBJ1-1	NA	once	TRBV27	CASSLSRDMGTEAFF	TGTGCCAGCAGTTTATCGCGGGATATGGGCACTGAAGCTTTCTTT
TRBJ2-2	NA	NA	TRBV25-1	CASSESAGELFF	TGTGCCAGCAGTGAATCGGCCGGGGAGCTGTTTTTT
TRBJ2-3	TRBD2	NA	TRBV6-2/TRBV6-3	CASSYDRLAGLHTDTQYF	TGTGCCAGCAGTTACGATCGCCTAGCGGGACTACACACAGATACGCAGTATTTT
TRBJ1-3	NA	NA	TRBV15	CATSRVIQGTNTIYF	TGTGCCACCAGCAGAGTCATCCAGGGCACCAACACCATATATTTT
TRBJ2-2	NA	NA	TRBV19	CASSILFQTGELFF	TGTGCCAGTAGTATACTGTTTCAGACCGGGGAGCTGTTTTTT
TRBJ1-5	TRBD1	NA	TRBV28	CASSWDRGQQPQHF	TGTGCCAGCAGCTGGGACAGGGGGCAACAGCCCCAGCATTTT
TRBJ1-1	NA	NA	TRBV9	CASSVLSAGRAFF	TGTGCCAGCAGCGTGTTGTCTGCGGGGAGGGCTTTCTTT
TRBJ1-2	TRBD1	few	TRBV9	CASTRDRGPSGGGYTF	TGTGCCAGCACCCGGGACAGGGGGCCCTCAGGGGGTGGCTACACCTTC
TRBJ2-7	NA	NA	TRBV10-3	CAISESVEGEQYF	TGTGCCATCAGTGAGTCGGTTGAGGGCGAGCAGTACTTC
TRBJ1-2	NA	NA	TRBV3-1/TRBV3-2	CASSQRGQANYGYTF	TGTGCCAGCAGCCAGAGAGGCCAAGCTAACTATGGCTACACCTTC
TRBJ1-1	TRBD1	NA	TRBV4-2	CASSQDLDRVEAFF	TGTGCCAGCAGCCAAGACTTAGACAGGGTTGAAGCTTTCTTT
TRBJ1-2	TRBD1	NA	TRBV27	CASSFRQGSILDHLYGYTF	TGTGCCAGCAGTTTCCGACAGGGGTCGATCCTGGATCATTTATATGGCTACACCTTC
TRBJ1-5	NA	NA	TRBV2	CASSETGKTAQHF	TGTGCCAGCAGTGAAACAGGGAAGACGGCCCAGCATTTT
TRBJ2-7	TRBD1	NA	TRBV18	CASSSRQGSFSYEQYF	TGTGCCAGCTCATCCAGACAGGGATCTTTCTCCTACGAGCAGTACTTC
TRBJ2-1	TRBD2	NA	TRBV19	CASSTRTSGKPHNEQFF	TGTGCCAGTAGTACAAGGACTAGCGGGAAGCCGCACAATGAGCAGTTCTTC